This TCR beta chain was sequenced for a study of T cell repertoires in cytomegalovirus infection (dated by TCRdb to between 2018 and 2021). Study-level background: The HLA type of each donor mattered for the analysis, because public TCR beta signatures pointed to carriage of CMV infection along with the matching HLA type.

As to this clonotype: Its antigen is currently not known. No base quality values were provided; no much bigger clone lies one nucleotide off.

What the work shows at the level of the full study, not this receptor alone: In the ex vivo response, HLA-C-restricted CMV-specific TCR beta clonotypes were dominant, and in two of eight donors the single most frequent clonotype came from this HLA-C-restricted group. In both this cohort and an independent approximately 350-donor cohort, the cumulative frequency of public TCR beta family members distinguished carriers of CMV infection plus the relevant HLA type.

The sequencer listed for this sample is Illumina HiSeq 1500. TCRdb ran its own pipeline on the public reads, namely fastp trimming at Q25 and MiXCR clone calling, and kept in-frame beta chains. Each CDR3 protein appears once, grouped with its most common genes and DNA. This sample comprises approximately 630,000 distinct CDR3 sequences, around 24% of them detected only once. The ten largest clones capture less than 10% of the sample. Taken from the germline V gene (reference sequence), the CDR1 and CDR2 loops are DFQATT and SNEGSKA. Counted from cysteine to phenylalanine, this CDR3 has 15 amino acids. Just the 45-base CDR3 DNA is kept, in frame starting at base 1. A distance of 20 bases separates the germline ends of V and J, which lose 5 bases and 6 bases respectively.

This sequence was found in a human donor in good health (CMV status not recorded). Some clones in this sample may be carry-over from other donors' samples. Sequencing was performed on CD8+ T cells from PBMCs. Recombination joined TRBV20-1 with TRBJ1-5; TRBD1 is possibly the D segment (6 matching bases). The base sequence is TGCAGTGCTTTCCCAGGGGCAGGGCGCAGTCAGCCCCAGCATTTT. Translated, this gives CSAFPGAGRSQPQHF.